This T cell receptor beta chain was recorded in a study of OX40 agonist ivuxolimab in advanced cancers. The overall study: Aged roughly 20 to 79 with a mean of roughly 65 years, they were less than 90% male.

V lost 5 bases and J 8 bases, leaving 12 bases between the germline ends. This CDR3 has 12 amino acids. Germline lookup yields CDR1 MDHEN and CDR2 SYDVKM. Generated by immunoSEQ multiplex PCR, the TCRdb table keeps only in-frame clones and is missing some. The data hold roughly 90,000 clones, with 70% to 90% observed a single time. This sequence joins TRBV28 and TRBJ1-1, with D possibly TRBD1 on 5 matching bases. The sequences come from CD4+ or CD8+ T cells sorted from blood, collected in a trial of the OX40 agonist ivuxolimab. The origin of this receptor is an adult with an advanced solid tumor such as melanoma, head and neck, liver or kidney cancer. The CDR3 DNA reads as TGTGCCAGCAGTCTGCTTGCAGGGGAAGCTTTCTTT. This gives the protein CASSLLAGEAFF.